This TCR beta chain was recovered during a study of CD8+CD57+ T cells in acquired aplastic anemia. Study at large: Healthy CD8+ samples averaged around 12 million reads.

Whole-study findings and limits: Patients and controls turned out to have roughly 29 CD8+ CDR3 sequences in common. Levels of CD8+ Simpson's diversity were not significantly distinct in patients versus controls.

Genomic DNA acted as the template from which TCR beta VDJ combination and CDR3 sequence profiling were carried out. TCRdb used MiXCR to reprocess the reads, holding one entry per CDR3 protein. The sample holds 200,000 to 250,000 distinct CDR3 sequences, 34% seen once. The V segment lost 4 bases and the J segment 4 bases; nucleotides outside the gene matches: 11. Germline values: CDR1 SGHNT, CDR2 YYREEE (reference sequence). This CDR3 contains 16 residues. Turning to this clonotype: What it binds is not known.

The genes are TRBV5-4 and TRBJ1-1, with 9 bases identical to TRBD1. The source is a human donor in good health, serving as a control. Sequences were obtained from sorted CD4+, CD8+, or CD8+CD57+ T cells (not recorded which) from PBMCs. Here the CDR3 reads CASSRDRVRLGTEAFF. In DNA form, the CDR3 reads TGTGCCAGCAGCCGGGACAGGGTAAGGTTGGGCACTGAAGCTTTCTTT.